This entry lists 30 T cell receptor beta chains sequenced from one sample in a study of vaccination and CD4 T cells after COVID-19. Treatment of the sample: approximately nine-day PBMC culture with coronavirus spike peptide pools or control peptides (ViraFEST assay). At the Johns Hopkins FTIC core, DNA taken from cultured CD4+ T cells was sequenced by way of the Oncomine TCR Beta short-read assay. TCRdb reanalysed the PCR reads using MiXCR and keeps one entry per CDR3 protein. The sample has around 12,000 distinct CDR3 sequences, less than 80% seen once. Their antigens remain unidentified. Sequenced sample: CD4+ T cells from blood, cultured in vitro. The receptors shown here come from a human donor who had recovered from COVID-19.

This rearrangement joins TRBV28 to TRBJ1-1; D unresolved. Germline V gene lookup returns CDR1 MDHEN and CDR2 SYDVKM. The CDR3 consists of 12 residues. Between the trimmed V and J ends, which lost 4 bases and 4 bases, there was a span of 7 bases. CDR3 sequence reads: CASSSQFTEAFF. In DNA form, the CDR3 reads TGTGCCAGCAGTTCACAGTTCACTGAAGCTTTCTTT.

The CDR3 DNA reads TGTGCCAGTAGTATTTCAGGGCCCTCCCGCTATGGCTACACCTTC. This sequence encodes CASSISGPSRYGYTF. The genes are TRBV19 and TRBJ1-2; possibly TRBD1 for D (5 bases). Per germline, CDR1 LNHDA and CDR2 SQIVND (reference sequence). Between the trimmed V and J ends, which lost 3 bases and 4 bases, there was a span of 15 bases. This CDR3 has 15 residues.

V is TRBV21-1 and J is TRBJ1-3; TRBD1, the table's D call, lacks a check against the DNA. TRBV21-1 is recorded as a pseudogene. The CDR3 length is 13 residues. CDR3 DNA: TGTGCCAGCAGCCGGGGGGCTGGAAACACCATATATTTT. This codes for CASSRGAGNTIYF.

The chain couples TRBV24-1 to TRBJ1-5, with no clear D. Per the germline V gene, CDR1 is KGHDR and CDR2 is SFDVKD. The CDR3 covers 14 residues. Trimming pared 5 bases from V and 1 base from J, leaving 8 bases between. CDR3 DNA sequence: TGTGCCACCAGTGGTCCGGCAAGCAATCAGCCCCAGCATTTT. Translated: CATSGPASNQPQHF.

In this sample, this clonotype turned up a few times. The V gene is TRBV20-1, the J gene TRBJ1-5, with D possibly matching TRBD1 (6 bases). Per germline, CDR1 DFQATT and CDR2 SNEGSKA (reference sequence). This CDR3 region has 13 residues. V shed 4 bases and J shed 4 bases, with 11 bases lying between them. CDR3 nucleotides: TGCAGTGCTACGCTTGGACAGAATCAGCCCCAGCATTTT. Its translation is CSATLGQNQPQHF.

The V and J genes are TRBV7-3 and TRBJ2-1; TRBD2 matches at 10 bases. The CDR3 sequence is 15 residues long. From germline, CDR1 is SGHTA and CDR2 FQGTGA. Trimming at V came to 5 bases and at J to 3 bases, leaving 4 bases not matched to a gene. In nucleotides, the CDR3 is TGTGCCAGCAGCCCGGGACTAGCGAACTACAATGAGCAGTTCTTC. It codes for CASSPGLANYNEQFF.

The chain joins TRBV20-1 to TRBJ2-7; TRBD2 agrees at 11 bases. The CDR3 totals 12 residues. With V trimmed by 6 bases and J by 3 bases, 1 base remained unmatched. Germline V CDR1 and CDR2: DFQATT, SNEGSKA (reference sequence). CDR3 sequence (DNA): TGCAGTGCCACTAGCGGGAGCTACGAGCAGTACTTC. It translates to CSATSGSYEQYF.

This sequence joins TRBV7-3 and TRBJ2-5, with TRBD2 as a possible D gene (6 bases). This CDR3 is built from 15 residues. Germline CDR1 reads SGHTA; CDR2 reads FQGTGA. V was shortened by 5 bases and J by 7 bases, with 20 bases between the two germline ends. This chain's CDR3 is CASSAYGGARGTQYF. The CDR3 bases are TGTGCCAGCAGCGCGTACGGGGGAGCACGAGGGACCCAGTACTTC.

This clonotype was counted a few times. Here the CDR3 DNA reads TGTGCCAGCAGTCCGACAGGGGGCAGAGCAGATACGCAGTATTTT. It yields the protein CASSPTGGRADTQYF. The rearrangement links TRBV6-1 to TRBJ2-3; 10 nucleotides line up with TRBD1. J gave up 4 bases and V 5 bases, and 6 bases lay outside the gene matches. The CDR3 sequence is 15 residues long. CDR1 and CDR2 from the germline V gene are MNHNS and SASEGT.

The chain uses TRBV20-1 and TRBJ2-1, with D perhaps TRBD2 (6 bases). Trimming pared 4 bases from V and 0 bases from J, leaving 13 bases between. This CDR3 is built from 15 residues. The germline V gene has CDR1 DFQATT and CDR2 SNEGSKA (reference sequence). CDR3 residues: CSATEAGLSYNEQFF. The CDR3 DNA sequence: TGCAGTGCTACCGAAGCGGGCCTCTCCTACAATGAGCAGTTCTTC.

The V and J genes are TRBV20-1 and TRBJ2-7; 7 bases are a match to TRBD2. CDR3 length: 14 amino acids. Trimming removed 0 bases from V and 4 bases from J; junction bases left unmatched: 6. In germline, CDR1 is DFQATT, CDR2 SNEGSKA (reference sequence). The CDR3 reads CSARDPGGSYEQYF. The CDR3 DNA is TGCAGTGCTAGAGATCCGGGCGGGAGTTACGAGCAGTACTTC.

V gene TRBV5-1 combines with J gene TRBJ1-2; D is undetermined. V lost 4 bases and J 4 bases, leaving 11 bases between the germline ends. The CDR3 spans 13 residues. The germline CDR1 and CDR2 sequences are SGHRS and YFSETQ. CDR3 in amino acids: CASSVDLSYGYTF. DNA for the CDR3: TGCGCCAGCAGCGTGGACCTAAGCTATGGCTACACCTTC. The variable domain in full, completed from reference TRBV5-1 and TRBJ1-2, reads KAGVTQTPRYLIKTRGQQVTLSCSPISGHRSVSWYQQTPGQGLQFLFEYFSETQRNKGNFPGRFSGRQFSNSRSEMNVSTLELGDSALYLCASSVDLSYGYTFGSGTRLTVV.

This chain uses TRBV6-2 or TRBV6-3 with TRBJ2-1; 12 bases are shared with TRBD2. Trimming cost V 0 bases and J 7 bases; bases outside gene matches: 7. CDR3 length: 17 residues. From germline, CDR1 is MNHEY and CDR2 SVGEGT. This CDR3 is CASSYSLAGGGRNEQFF. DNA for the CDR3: TGTGCCAGCAGTTACTCCCTAGCGGGAGGGGGGAGGAATGAGCAGTTCTTC.

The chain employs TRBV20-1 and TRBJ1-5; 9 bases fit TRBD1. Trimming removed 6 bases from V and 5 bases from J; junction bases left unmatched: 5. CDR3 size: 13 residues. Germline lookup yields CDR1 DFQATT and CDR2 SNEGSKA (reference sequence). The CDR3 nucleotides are TGCAGTGCACGGACAGGGGCCTATCAGCCCCAGCATTTT. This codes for CSARTGAYQPQHF.

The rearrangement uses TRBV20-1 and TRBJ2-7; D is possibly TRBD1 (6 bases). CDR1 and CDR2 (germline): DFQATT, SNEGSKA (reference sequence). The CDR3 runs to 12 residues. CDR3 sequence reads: CSLDRTSYEQYF. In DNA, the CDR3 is TGCAGCCTAGACAGGACCTCCTACGAGCAGTACTTC.

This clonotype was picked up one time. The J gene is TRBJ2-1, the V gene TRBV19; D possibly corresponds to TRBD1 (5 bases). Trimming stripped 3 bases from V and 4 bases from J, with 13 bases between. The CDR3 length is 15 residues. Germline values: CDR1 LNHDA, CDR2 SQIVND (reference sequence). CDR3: CASSMKRGGYNEQFF. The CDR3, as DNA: TGTGCCAGTAGTATGAAAAGGGGTGGTTACAATGAGCAGTTCTTC.

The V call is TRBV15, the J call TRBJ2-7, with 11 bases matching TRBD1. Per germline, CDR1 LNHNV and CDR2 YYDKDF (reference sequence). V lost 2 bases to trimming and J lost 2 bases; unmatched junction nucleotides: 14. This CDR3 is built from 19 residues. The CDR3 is CATSRSGTGGHGRTYEQYF. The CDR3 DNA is TGTGCCACCAGCAGATCCGGGACAGGGGGTCACGGGAGAACCTACGAGCAGTACTTC.

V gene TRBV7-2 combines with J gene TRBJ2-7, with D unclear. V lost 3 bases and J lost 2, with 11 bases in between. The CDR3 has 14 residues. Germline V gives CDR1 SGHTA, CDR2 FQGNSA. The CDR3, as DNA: TGTGCCAGCAGCTTCTTAGGCCTCACCTACGAGCAGTACTTC. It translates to CASSFLGLTYEQYF.

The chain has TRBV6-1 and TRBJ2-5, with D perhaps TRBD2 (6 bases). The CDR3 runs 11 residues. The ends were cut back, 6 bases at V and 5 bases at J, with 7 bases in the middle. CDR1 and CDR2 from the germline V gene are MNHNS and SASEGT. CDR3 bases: TGTGCCAGCAGGGAGGGCGAGACCCAGTACTTC. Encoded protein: CASREGETQYF.

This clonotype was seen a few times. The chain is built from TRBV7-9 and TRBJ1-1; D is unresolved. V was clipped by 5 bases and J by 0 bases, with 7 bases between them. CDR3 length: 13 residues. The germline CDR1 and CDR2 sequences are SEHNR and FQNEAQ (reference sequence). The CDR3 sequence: CASSLPLNTEAFF. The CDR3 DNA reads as TGTGCCAGCAGCCTCCCATTGAACACTGAAGCTTTCTTT.

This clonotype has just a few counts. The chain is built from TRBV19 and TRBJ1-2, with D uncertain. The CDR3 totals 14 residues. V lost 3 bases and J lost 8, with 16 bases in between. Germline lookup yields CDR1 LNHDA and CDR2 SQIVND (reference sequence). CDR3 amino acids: CASSMLDPKGGYTF. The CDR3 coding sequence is TGTGCCAGTAGTATGCTGGACCCGAAGGGCGGCTACACCTTC.

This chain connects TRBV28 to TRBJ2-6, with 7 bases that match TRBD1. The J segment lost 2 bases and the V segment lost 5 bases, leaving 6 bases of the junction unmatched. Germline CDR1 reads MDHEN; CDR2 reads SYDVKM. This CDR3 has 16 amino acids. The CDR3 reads CASSVIDRAGANVLTF. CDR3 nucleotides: TGTGCCAGCAGTGTCATCGACAGGGCTGGGGCCAACGTCCTGACTTTC.

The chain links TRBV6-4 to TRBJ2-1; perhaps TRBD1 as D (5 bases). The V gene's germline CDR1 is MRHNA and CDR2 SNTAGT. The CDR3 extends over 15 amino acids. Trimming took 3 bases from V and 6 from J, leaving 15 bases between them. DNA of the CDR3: TGTGCCAGCAGTGAGACAGTGTCGGATGTCAATGAGCAGTTCTTC. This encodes CASSETVSDVNEQFF.

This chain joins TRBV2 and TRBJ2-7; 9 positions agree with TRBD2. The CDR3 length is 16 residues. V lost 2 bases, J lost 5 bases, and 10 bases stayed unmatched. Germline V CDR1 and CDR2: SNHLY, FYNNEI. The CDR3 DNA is TGTGCCAGCAGTGAACTACTTAGCGGGAGTCTTCACGAGCAGTACTTC. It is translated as CASSELLSGSLHEQYF.

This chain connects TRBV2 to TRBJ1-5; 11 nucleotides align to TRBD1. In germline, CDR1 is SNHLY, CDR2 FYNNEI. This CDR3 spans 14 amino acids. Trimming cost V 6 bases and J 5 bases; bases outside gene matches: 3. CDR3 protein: CASSGQGAHQPQHF. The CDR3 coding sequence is TGTGCCAGCAGCGGACAGGGGGCGCATCAGCCCCAGCATTTT.

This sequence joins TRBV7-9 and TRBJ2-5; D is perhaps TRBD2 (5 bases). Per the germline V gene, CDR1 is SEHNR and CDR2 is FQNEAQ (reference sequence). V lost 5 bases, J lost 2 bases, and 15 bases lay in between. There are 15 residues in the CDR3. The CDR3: CASSPSQTLQETQYF. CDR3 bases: TGTGCCAGCAGCCCTAGCCAAACCCTTCAAGAGACCCAGTACTTC.

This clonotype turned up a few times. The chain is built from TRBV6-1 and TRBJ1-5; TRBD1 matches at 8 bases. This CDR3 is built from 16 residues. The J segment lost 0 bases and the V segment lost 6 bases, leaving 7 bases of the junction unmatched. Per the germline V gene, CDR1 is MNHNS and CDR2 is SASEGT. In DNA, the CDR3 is TGTGCCAGCAGACGGACAGGGACCCATAGCAATCAGCCCCAGCATTTT. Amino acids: CASRRTGTHSNQPQHF.

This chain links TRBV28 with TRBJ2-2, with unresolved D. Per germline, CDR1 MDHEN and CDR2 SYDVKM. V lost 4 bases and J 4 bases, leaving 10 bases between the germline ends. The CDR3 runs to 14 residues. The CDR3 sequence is CASSYADPTGELFF. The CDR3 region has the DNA TGTGCCAGCAGTTACGCAGACCCCACCGGGGAGCTGTTTTTT.

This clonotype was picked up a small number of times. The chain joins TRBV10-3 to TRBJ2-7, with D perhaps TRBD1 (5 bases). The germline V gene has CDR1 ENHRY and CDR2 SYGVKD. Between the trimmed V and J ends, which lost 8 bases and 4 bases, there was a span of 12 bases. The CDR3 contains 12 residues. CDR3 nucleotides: TGTGCCATCGCGGAGCAGGGTTACGAGCAGTACTTC. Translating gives CAIAEQGYEQYF.

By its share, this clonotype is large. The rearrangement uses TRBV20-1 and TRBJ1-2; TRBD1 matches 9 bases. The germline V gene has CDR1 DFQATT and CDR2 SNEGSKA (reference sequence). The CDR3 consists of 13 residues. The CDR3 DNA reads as TGCGGTGGAAACCGGGACAGGGAGGATGGCTACACCTTC. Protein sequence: CGGNRDREDGYTF.